This TCR beta chain was recorded in a study of CD8+ T cells in alopecia areata. At the level of the study: The drug, tofacitinib, lasted 6 to 18 months, followed by 6 months off drug. Percent affected scalp area, the SALT score, rated treated patients' severity.

Comments on this clone: Its target is not known.

Extracted RNA was reverse transcribed, and the resulting cDNA served as sequencing template. TCRdb's table, derived via immunoSEQ multiplex PCR, lists solely in-frame clones and lacks some. The sample consists of under 350,000 clones, roughly 64% of them appearing once. Treatment reported: oral pan-JAK inhibitor, 5-10 mg twice daily. Points from the study as a whole: Among the top 100, expanded CD8+ clones were significantly decreased by tofacitinib, as was scalp clonality. Sharing of TCRs across patients appeared less clear than in mice, possibly for HLA-related reasons.

Germline CDR1 MNHEY, CDR2 SMNVEV (reference sequence). Between the trimmed V and J ends, which lost 2 bases and 3 bases, there was a span of 11 bases. The CDR3 sequence is 16 residues long. The chain has TRBV27 and TRBJ2-6; TRBD1 might be the D (5 bases). This sample comprised CD4+ T cells sorted from blood, obtained at week 24, from a patient treated with tofacitinib. The source of this sequence is a human donor with alopecia areata. DNA of the CDR3: TGTGCCAGCAGTTTAGAGTGGGGCAGTGGGGCCAACGTCCTGACTTTC. Its translation is CASSLEWGSGANVLTF.